One and the same sample provided the 7 T cell receptor beta chains below, sequenced in a study of cytomegalovirus exposure and HLA in healthy donors. Amplification used 60 Vbeta primers and 13 Jbeta primers. Only in-frame clones appear in the TCRdb table, and some are missing; sequencing was by immunoSEQ multiplex PCR. The sample has some 150,000 clones; 79% are singletons. Input material: PBMCs. These receptor sequences come from a man aged 50-60 years in good health and CMV-seropositive.

This rearrangement joins TRBV30 to TRBJ2-2; D is uncertain. Germline V gene lookup returns CDR1 GTSNPN and CDR2 SVGIG (reference sequence). This CDR3 has 12 residues. The V and J ends lost 0 bases and 6 bases respectively, with 5 bases between them. CDR3 DNA: TGTGCCTGGAGTGTACTATCCGGGGAGCTGTTTTTT. Amino acid sequence: CAWSVLSGELFF.

The CDR3 nucleotides are TGTGCCAGCAGCTCCTCGGGACAGGGTGAGACCCAGTACTTC. This encodes CASSSSGQGETQYF. The rearrangement links TRBV7-3 to TRBJ2-5, with TRBD1 matching over 9 bases. CDR3 length: 14 residues. V shed 4 bases, J shed 5 bases, and the junction held 5 bases outside the gene matches. Per germline, CDR1 SGHTA and CDR2 FQGTGA.

This sequence joins TRBV19 and TRBJ1-3; D is unclear. Germline V gene data show CDR1 as LNHDA and CDR2 as SQIVND (reference sequence). Trimming took off 6 bases at V and 0 bases at J, with 3 bases between the two ends. This CDR3 region has 12 residues. CDR3 bases: TGTGCCAGTAGCATCTCTGGAAACACCATATATTTT. Its translation is CASSISGNTIYF.

The gene calls are TRBV5-1 and TRBJ1-1; a possible D gene is TRBD1 (5 bases). This CDR3 has 14 residues. Trimming cost V 4 bases and J 5 bases, with 15 bases left between them. Germline V lookup: CDR1 SGHRS, CDR2 YFSETQ. The chain's CDR3 is CASSKDGGLTEAFF. The CDR3 DNA reads as TGCGCCAGCAGCAAAGACGGGGGGTTGACTGAAGCTTTCTTT.

V is TRBV5-1 and J is TRBJ2-1; 10 bases fit TRBD1. The germline V gene has CDR1 SGHRS and CDR2 YFSETQ. The ends lost 5 bases at V and 5 bases at J; junction bases unmatched: 10. CDR3 length equals 16 residues. In DNA, the CDR3 is TGCGCCAGCAGACCCGGCCGGGACAGGGGTGACAATGAGCAGTTCTTC. Its translation: CASRPGRDRGDNEQFF.

The chain links TRBV6-1 to TRBJ2-5; possibly TRBD1 for D (5 bases). The CDR3 is 13 amino acids. CDR1 and CDR2 (germline): MNHNS, SASEGT. Trimming removed 5 bases at V and 5 bases at J, with 12 bases between. CDR3 residues: CASSQGYRETQYF. In nucleotides, the CDR3 is TGTGCCAGCAGTCAGGGCTATCGGGAGACCCAGTACTTC.

This clone is a singleton in its sample. The chain has TRBV7-3 and TRBJ1-4; perhaps TRBD1 as D (6 bases). Trimming removed 10 bases from V and 2 bases from J, with 17 bases in between. Per germline, CDR1 SGHTA and CDR2 FQGTGA. This CDR3 has 15 residues. The CDR3 bases are TGTGCCACCTCAGTCACAGGGTCTACTAATGAAAAACTGTTTTTT. Amino acid sequence: CATSVTGSTNEKLFF.